This T cell receptor beta chain was obtained from a study of blood T cell repertoires in COVID-19. As for the study in general: Material from acute and convalescent COVID-19 was sourced from the United States, Italy and Spain. In each case, the material was cDNA or gDNA derived from T cells, B-cell-depleted T cells, or PBMCs.

Original processing methods: Researchers report that nucleated cell counts were estimated from reference gene primer amplification. Clones were sequenced by immunoSEQ multiplex PCR, and TCRdb holds only the in-frame ones, with some missing. D and trimming come from the DNA, and the V and J calls and clone size come from that table. The sample includes more than 300,000 clones, just under 90% of them seen just once. The Seattle patients, enrolled during active infection, were followed longitudinally. Sequenced material: peripheral blood. The TCR originated in a woman aged 25-40 years with COVID-19, enrolled during active disease.

The CDR3 spells CSASWFTSSGRYNEQFF. The CDR3 DNA follows: TGCAGTGCTAGTTGGTTTACGTCGTCAGGGAGGTACAATGAGCAGTTCTTC. The chain links TRBV20-1 to TRBJ2-1, with TRBD2 as a possible D gene (6 bases). The germline gives CDR1 DFQATT, CDR2 SNEGSKA (reference sequence). There are 17 residues in the CDR3. V gave up 3 bases and J gave up 4 bases, with 22 bases separating them.